The 14 T cell receptor beta chains below all came from one sample that was sequenced in a study of monozygotic twins with inflammatory bowel disease. Following a re-call of the 5' RACE reads, TCRdb has one entry per CDR3 protein and lacks DNA. This sample contains fewer than 550,000 distinct CDR3 sequences. Sequenced input: blood. All receptors derive from a human donor with ulcerative colitis or Crohn's disease, or a healthy co-twin of an affected twin (not recorded which).

The chain couples TRBV28 to TRBJ2-2. The germline V gene encodes CDR1 MDHEN and CDR2 SYDVKM. This CDR3 spans 17 amino acids. CDR3 sequence reads: CASSGGSGFTNTGELFF.

CDR3: CASSFGRGRAYEQYF. J is TRBJ2-7 and V is TRBV7-2; TCRdb's assignment of TRBD2 cannot be checked, as there is no DNA. Germline V gene data show CDR1 as SGHTA and CDR2 as FQGNSA. CDR3 length equals 15 residues.

The genes are TRBV27 and TRBJ2-1. The V gene's germline CDR1 is MNHEY and CDR2 SMNVEV (reference sequence). This CDR3 has 15 amino acids. CDR3 region: CASSVIDSSYNEQFF.

V and J are TRBV2 and TRBJ2-7; TCRdb selects TRBD1, and the lack of DNA leaves this call unchecked. CDR1 is SNHLY, CDR2 FYNNEI, per germline. The CDR3 runs to 14 residues. The CDR3 is CASILGLRGSEQYF.

The rearrangement uses TRBV30 and TRBJ1-4. The CDR3 sequence is 14 residues long. CDR1 and CDR2 (germline): GTSNPN, SVGIG (reference sequence). The CDR3 sequence: CAWSVGSTNEKLFF.

This chain uses TRBV5-5 with TRBJ2-1; without DNA, the TCRdb call of TRBD2 cannot be checked. Germline V lookup: CDR1 SGHKS, CDR2 YYEKEE (reference sequence). This CDR3 is 16 amino acids long. The CDR3 loop reads CASSYRLAGGYNEQFF.

The CDR3 protein is CASSLVSGSRGEQYF. The chain joins TRBV5-1 to TRBJ2-7; TCRdb lists TRBD2, though no DNA is available to test this call. The germline V gene encodes CDR1 SGHRS and CDR2 YFSETQ. This CDR3 is built from 15 residues.

The chain is built from TRBV4-2 and TRBJ2-4; TCRdb lists TRBD1, though no DNA is available to test this call. This CDR3 comprises 15 residues. CDR1 LGHNA and CDR2 YNFKEQ come from the germline V gene. This chain's CDR3 is CASSHGGGAKNIQYF.

The chain combines TRBV11-2 with TRBJ2-7; TCRdb picks TRBD1, but there is no DNA to check that call. This CDR3 is built from 15 residues. Germline loops: CDR1 SGHAT, CDR2 FQNNGV. The CDR3 region is CASSYAGPKDYEQYF.

CDR3 loop: CASGTSGSVTDTQYF. The V and J genes are TRBV5-1 and TRBJ2-3; the D call from TCRdb, TRBD2, cannot be confirmed without DNA. CDR1 SGHRS and CDR2 YFSETQ come from the germline V gene. The CDR3 sequence is 15 residues long.

CDR3 sequence reads: CAISAVNEQFF. The rearrangement uses TRBV10-3 and TRBJ2-1. Germline V gene lookup returns CDR1 ENHRY and CDR2 SYGVKD. The CDR3 length is 11 residues.

This rearrangement joins TRBV7-2 to TRBJ2-7; TCRdb selects TRBD1, and the lack of DNA leaves this call unchecked. Germline values: CDR1 SGHTA, CDR2 FQGNSA. The CDR3 extends over 15 amino acids. This CDR3 reads CASSPWDRPLGEQYF.

The chain combines TRBV23-1 with TRBJ1-5; TCRdb lists TRBD1, though no DNA is available to test this call. TRBV23-1 is filed as an ORF, its function uncertain. This CDR3 region has 15 residues. The CDR3 is CASSHPRGGNQPQHF.

The chain employs TRBV5-1 and TRBJ2-7; TCRdb calls TRBD1, which cannot be checked without DNA. The CDR3 length is 14 residues. CDR1 SGHRS and CDR2 YFSETQ come from the germline V gene. The CDR3: CASSPRTGGSEQYF.